This T cell receptor (beta chain) was sequenced for a study of T cell responses to AZD1222 COVID-19 vaccine. Germline V gene sequence: CDR1 SGHKS, CDR2 YYEKEE (reference sequence). The CDR3 covers 14 residues. Trimming stripped 4 bases from V and 0 bases from J, with 8 bases between. Concerning this clone itself: What it recognizes is unknown.

Overall study findings and caveats: The donors showed a predominance of white British ancestry and of females, with possible underestimation of clonal diversity. Repertoire collection took place solely once the T cell response had peaked.

Analyses pooled second doses at about 4 or about 12 weeks. Libraries were prepared by immunoSEQ multiplex PCR; TCRdb keeps only in-frame clonotypes and omits some of them. The repertoire has 150,000 or so clones, less than 95% of them found once; the top ten carry approximately 6.2%. Material: peripheral blood, obtained 28 days after the second AZD1222 dose. The chain links TRBV5-5 to TRBJ1-5; D is possibly TRBD1 (5 bases). The sequence was obtained from an adult who received the AZD1222 COVID-19 vaccine. Here the CDR3 reads CASSLRGSNQPQHF. The CDR3 bases are TGTGCCAGCAGCCTAAGGGGTAGCAATCAGCCCCAGCATTTT. Using reference TRBV5-5 and TRBJ1-5 for the parts outside the CDR3, the full variable domain is DAGVTQSPTHLIKTRGQQVTLRCSPISGHKSVSWYQQVLGQGPQFIFQYYEKEERGRGNFPDRFSARQFPNYSSELNVNALLLGDSALYLCASSLRGSNQPQHFGDGTRLSIL.